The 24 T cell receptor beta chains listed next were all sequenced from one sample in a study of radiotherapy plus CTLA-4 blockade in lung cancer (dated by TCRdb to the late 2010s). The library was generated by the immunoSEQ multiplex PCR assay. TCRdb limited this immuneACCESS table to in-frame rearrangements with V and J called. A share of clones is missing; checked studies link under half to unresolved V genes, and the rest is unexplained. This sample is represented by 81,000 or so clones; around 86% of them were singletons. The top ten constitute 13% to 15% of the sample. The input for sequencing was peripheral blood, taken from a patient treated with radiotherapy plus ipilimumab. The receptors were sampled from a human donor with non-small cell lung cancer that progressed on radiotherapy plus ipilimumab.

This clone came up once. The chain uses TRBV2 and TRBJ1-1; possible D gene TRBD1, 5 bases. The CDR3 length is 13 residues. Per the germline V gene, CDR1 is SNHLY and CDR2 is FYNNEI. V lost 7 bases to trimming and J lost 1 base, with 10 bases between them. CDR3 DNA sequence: TGTGCCAGCATCTTCGACAGGAACACTGAAGCTTTCTTT. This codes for CASIFDRNTEAFF.

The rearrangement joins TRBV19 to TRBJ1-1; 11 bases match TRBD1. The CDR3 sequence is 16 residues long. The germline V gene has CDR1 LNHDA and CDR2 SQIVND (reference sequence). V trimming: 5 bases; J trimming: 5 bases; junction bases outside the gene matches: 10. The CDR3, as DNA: TGTGCCAGTAGTTCTACTTGGGGACAGGGGGGTACTGAAGCTTTCTTT. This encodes CASSSTWGQGGTEAFF.

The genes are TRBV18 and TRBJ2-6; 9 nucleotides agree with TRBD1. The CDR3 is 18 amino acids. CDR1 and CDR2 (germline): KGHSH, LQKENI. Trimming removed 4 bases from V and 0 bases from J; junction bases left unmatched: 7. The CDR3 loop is CASSRNSGQGSGANVLTF. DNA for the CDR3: TGTGCCAGCTCACGGAATTCGGGACAGGGCTCTGGGGCCAACGTCCTGACTTTC.

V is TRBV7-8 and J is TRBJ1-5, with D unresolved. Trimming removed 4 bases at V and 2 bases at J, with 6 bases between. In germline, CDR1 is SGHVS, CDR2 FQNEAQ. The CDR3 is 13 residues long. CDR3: CASSSQGNQPQHF. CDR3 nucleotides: TGTGCCAGCAGCTCCCAGGGCAATCAGCCCCAGCATTTT.

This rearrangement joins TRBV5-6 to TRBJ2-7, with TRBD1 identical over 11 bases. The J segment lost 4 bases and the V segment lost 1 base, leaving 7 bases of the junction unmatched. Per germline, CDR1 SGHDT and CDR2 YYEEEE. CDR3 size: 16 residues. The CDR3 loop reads CASSLRLGTGGYEQYF. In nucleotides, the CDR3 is TGTGCCAGCAGCTTGCGCCTGGGGACAGGGGGGTACGAGCAGTACTTC.

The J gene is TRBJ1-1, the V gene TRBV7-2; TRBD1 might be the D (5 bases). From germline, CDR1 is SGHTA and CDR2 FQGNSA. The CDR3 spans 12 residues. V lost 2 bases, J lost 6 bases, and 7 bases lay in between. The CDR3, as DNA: TGTGCCAGCAGCTTACAGGGCTCTGAAGCTTTCTTT. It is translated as CASSLQGSEAFF.

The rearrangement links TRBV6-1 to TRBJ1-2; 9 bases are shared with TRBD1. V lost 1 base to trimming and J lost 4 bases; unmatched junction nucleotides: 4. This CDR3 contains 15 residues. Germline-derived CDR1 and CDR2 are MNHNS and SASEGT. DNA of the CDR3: TGTGCCAGCAGTGAAGAATGGGACAGGGTCTATGGCTACACCTTC. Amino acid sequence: CASSEEWDRVYGYTF.

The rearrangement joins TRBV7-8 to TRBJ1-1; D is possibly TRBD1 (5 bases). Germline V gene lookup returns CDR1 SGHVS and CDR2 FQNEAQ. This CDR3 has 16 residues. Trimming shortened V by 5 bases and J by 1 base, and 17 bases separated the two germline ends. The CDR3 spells CASSVLTGLRNTEAFF. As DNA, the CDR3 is TGTGCCAGCAGCGTGCTCACGGGACTCCGGAACACTGAAGCTTTCTTT. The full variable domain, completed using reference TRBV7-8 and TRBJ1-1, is GAGVSQSPRYKVAKRGQDVALRCDPISGHVSLFWYQQALGQGPEFLTYFQNEAQLDKSGLPSDRFFAERPEGSVSTLKIQRTQQEDSAVYLCASSVLTGLRNTEAFFGQGTRLTVV.

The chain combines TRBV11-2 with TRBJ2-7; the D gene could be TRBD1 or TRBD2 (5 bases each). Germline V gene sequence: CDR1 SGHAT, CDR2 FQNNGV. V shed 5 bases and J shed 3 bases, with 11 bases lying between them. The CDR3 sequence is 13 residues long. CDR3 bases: TGTGCCAGCAGCCCGGGACGGAACTACGAGCAGTACTTC. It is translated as CASSPGRNYEQYF.

The CDR3 DNA is TGTGCCGTCTGGGGGCTGTACAATGAGCAGTTCTTC. It codes for CAVWGLYNEQFF. This chain uses TRBV6-1 with TRBJ2-1, with a possible D match to TRBD1 (6 bases). The germline V gene has CDR1 MNHNS and CDR2 SASEGT. The length of the CDR3 is 12 residues. The V and J ends lost 11 bases and 4 bases respectively, with 12 bases between them.

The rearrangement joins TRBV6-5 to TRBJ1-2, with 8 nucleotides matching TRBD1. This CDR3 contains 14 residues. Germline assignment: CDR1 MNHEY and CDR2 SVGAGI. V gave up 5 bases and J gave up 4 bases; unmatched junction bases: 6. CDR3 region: CASSPGGPGYGYTF. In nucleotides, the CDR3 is TGTGCCAGCAGTCCAGGGGGCCCGGGCTATGGCTACACCTTC.

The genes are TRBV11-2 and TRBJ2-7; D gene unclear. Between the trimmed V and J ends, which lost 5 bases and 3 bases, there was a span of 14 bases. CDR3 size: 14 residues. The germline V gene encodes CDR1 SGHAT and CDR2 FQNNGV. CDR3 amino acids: CASSPGSPLYEQYF. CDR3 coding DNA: TGTGCCAGCAGCCCCGGATCGCCCCTCTACGAGCAGTACTTC.

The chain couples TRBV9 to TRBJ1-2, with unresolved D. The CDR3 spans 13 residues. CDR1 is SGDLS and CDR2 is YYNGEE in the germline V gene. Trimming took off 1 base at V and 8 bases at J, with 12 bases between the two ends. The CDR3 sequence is CASSVWAINGYTF. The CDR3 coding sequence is TGTGCCAGCAGCGTATGGGCAATTAACGGCTACACCTTC. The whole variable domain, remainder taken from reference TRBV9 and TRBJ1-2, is DSGVTQTPKHLITATGQRVTLRCSPRSGDLSVYWYQQSLDQGLQFLIQYYNGEERAKGNILERFSAQQFPDLHSELNLSSLELGDSALYFCASSVWAINGYTFGSGTRLTVV.

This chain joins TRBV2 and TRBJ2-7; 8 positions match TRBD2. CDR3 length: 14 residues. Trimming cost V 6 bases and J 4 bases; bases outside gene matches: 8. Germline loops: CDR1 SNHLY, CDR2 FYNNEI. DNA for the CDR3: TGTGCCAGCAGCACAGGGACTAGGGGGTACGAGCAGTACTTC. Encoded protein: CASSTGTRGYEQYF.

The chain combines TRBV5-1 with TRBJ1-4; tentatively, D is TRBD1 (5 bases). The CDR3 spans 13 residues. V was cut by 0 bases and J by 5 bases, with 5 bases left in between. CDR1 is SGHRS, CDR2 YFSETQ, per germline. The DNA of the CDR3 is TGCGCCAGCAGCTTGGGACAGAATGAAAAACTGTTTTTT. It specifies CASSLGQNEKLFF. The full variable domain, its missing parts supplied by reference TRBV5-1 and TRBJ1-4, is KAGVTQTPRYLIKTRGQQVTLSCSPISGHRSVSWYQQTPGQGLQFLFEYFSETQRNKGNFPGRFSGRQFSNSRSEMNVSTLELGDSALYLCASSLGQNEKLFFGSGTQLSVL.

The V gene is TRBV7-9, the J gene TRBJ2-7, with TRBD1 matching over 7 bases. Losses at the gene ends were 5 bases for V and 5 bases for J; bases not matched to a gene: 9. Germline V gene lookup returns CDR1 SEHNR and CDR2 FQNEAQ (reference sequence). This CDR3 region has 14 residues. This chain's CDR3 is CASSRSTGSDEQYF. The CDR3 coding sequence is TGTGCCAGCAGCCGATCGACAGGGAGCGACGAGCAGTACTTC.

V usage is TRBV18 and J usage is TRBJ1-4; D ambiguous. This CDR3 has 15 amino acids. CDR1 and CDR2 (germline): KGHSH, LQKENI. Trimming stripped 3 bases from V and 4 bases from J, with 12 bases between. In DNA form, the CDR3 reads TGTGCCAGCTCACCTTCGTTGGGGAATAATGAAAAACTGTTTTTT. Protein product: CASSPSLGNNEKLFF.

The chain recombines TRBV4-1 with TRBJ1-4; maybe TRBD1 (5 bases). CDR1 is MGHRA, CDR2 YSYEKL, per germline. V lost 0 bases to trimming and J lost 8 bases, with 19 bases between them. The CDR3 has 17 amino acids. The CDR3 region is CASSQDIQIRWGEKLFF. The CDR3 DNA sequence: TGCGCCAGCAGCCAAGATATCCAGATACGGTGGGGGGAAAAACTGTTTTTT.

CDR3 region: CASSLHSNTGELFF. The CDR3 coding sequence is TGTGCCAGCAGCTTACACAGCAACACCGGGGAGCTGTTTTTT. The chain carries TRBV11-2 and TRBJ2-2; D gene ambiguous. The V gene's germline CDR1 is SGHAT and CDR2 FQNNGV. The length of the CDR3 is 14 residues. Trimming removed 2 bases at V and 2 bases at J, with 6 bases between.

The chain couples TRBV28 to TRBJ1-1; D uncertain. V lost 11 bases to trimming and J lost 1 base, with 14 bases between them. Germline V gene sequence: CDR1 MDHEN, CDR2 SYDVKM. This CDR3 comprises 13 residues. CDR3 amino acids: CAGGPARNTEAFF. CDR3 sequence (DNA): TGTGCCGGTGGCCCAGCCAGGAACACTGAAGCTTTCTTT.

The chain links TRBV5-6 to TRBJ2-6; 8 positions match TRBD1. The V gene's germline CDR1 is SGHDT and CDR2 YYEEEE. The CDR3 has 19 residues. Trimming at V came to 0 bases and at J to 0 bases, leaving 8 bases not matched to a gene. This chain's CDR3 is CASSLGPGQVNSGANVLTF. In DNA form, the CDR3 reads TGTGCCAGCAGCTTGGGTCCGGGACAGGTTAACTCTGGGGCCAACGTCCTGACTTTC.

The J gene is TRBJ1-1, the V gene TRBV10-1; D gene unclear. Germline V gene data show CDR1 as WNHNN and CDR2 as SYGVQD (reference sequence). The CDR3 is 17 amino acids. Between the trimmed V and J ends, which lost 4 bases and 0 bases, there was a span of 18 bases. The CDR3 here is CASSAGHLSSMNTEAFF. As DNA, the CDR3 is TGCGCCAGCAGTGCTGGCCATCTATCTAGCATGAACACTGAAGCTTTCTTT.

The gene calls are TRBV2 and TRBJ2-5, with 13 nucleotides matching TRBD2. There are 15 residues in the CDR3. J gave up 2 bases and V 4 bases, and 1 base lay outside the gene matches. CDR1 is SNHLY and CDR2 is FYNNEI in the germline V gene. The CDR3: CASSGGLAGQETQYF. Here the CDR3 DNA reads TGTGCCAGCAGTGGGGGACTAGCGGGGCAAGAGACCCAGTACTTC.

In nucleotides, the CDR3 is TGTGCCAGCAGGGACAGTTACTCTGGAAACACCATATATTTT. Translating gives CASRDSYSGNTIYF. The chain uses TRBV6-5 and TRBJ1-3, with D perhaps TRBD1 (6 bases). Germline-derived CDR1 and CDR2 are MNHEY and SVGAGI. The CDR3 is 14 residues long. V gave up 6 bases and J gave up 0 bases, with 9 bases separating them.